This T cell receptor beta chain was sequenced for a study of T cells in Graves' hyperthyroidism and ophthalmopathy. General study results and limits: Stable hyperthyroidism was separated from ophthalmopathy by a model based on 13 V-J features. Most thyroid-expanded clonotypes above 0.001 were also found in blood.

The count of this clonotype is one. Its antigen is undetermined. Possible read error: a much larger clone is one base away. There are 15 residues in the CDR3. Germline CDR1 is SGHTA and CDR2 is FQGNSA. RNA transcripts provided the source from which TCR beta CDR3 regions were amplified. An initial round of RT-PCR targeting the TCR CDR3 relied on the HTBI primer set. TCRdb re-analysed the multiplex PCR reads in MiXCR, keeping a single row per CDR3 protein. The table records nearly 750,000 distinct CDR3 sequences, roughly a third of them present only once. Sequencing was carried out using blood. This sequence originates from a woman in her forties with Graves' hyperthyroidism. This chain uses TRBV7-2 with TRBJ2-7; perhaps TRBD1 as D (6 bases). The CDR3 DNA follows: TGTGTCAGCAGCTTAGAAGGGACAAACCCCTACGAGCAGTACTTC. This codes for CVSSLEGTNPYEQYF.